This T cell receptor (beta chain) was retrieved from a study of lymphopenia after photon versus proton radiotherapy. General study results and limits: Better survival with proton therapy was suggested as possible, not demonstrated. Relative stability marked proton patients; photon patients lost diversity and naive cells. After lymphocyte nadir, photon-treated repertoires showed oligoclonal expansion, especially CD8+ Temra. In patients who died, overall survival fell as post-nadir TCR diversity dropped more.

V was pared by 0 bases and J by 7 bases, with 15 bases between. Germline CDR1 is GTSNPN and CDR2 is SVGIG (reference sequence). The CDR3 totals 15 residues. The repertoire was sequenced with immunoSEQ multiplex PCR; TCRdb's copy has only in-frame clones and lacks some. The sample includes about 70,000 clones, 92% seen only once; the top ten take over 2%. This clone has just one count. Its antigen remains unknown. The sample was peripheral blood, taken from a patient treated with photon-based radiotherapy. V and J are TRBV30 and TRBJ2-2; D gene uncertain. This receptor was obtained from a woman aged 40 to 50 with cholangiocarcinoma. The CDR3 region has the DNA TGTGCCTGGAGTGTTGTGCCGTGGTACGGCGGGGAGCTGTTTTTT. This translates into CAWSVVPWYGGELFF.